These T cell receptor beta chains were read from a single sample in a study of blood T cell repertoires in COVID-19. The data were produced by immunoSEQ multiplex PCR, yet TCRdb's version contains in-frame clones alone and is incomplete. The sample carries 130,000 to 150,000 clones, more than 75% recorded once. Sequenced input: peripheral blood. These receptors were obtained from a human donor with acute or convalescent COVID-19. The donor label of this sample is uncertain. Both conserved end residues are part of each CDR3. Fields, in order: J gene, D gene, V gene, clone size, CDR3 DNA, CDR3 protein. The D gene is left open where the match is weak. Expanded clones are given a class, and other clones once, few, many or no size at all.

TRBJ1-2,TRBD1,TRBV10-3,-,TGTGCCATCAGTGAGTCCCAGGGGGGTATCAACTATGGCTACACCTTC,CAISESQGGINYGYTF
TRBJ2-1,-,TRBV7-2,-,TGTGCCAGCAGCTTCGCAGGGGGGTCCTACAATGAGCAGTTCTTC,CASSFAGGSYNEQFF
TRBJ1-2,-,TRBV11-2,-,TGTGCCAGCAGCCGCAGGATGGATGGCTACACCTTC,CASSRRMDGYTF
TRBJ2-2,-,TRBV9,-,TGTGCCAGCAGCGTAGTCAGCGGTCCGAGCACCGGGGAGCTGTTTTTT,CASSVVSGPSTGELFF
TRBJ1-1,-,TRBV6-5,-,TGTGCCAGCAGCTACTCGCGGGGGTTTTCGGGAACTGAAGCTTTCTTT,CASSYSRGFSGTEAFF
TRBJ2-5,-,TRBV6-2/TRBV6-3,-,TGTGCCAGCAGTTTTCGCGTCCTCCAAGAGACCCAGTACTTC,CASSFRVLQETQYF
TRBJ1-3,TRBD1,TRBV7-9,-,TGTGCCAGCAGCGTGGGGACAGGCCTTTCTGGAAACACCATATATTTT,CASSVGTGLSGNTIYF
TRBJ1-1,-,TRBV4-3,medium-sized,TGCGCCAGCAGCCAAGCCCGGGGGGGCTTCGGGGCTTTCTTT,CASSQARGGFGAFF
TRBJ2-1,TRBD2,TRBV27,-,TGTGCCAGCAGCGAGCTAGCGGACTTTAACAATGAGCAGTTCTTC,CASSELADFNNEQFF
TRBJ1-2,-,TRBV27,once,TGTGCCAGCAGTCCCGACCGACACCACCCCTATGGCTACACCTTC,CASSPDRHHPYGYTF
TRBJ1-5,-,TRBV19,-,TGTGCCAGTAGTACCGCGCTTCTCGGCAATCAGCCCCAGCATTTT,CASSTALLGNQPQHF
TRBJ2-3,TRBD2,TRBV9,-,TGTGCCAGCAGCCTATCCCCTGGGGGGGGCACAGATACGCAGTATTTT,CASSLSPGGGTDTQYF
TRBJ2-5,-,TRBV4-3,once,TGCGCCAGCAGCCAAGATCTGCAGCAAGAGACCCAGTACTTC,CASSQDLQQETQYF
TRBJ1-1,TRBD1,TRBV6-2/TRBV6-3,few,TGTGCCAGCAGTAGGTCCCGGGACAGGGGTTCCACTGAAGCTTTCTTT,CASSRSRDRGSTEAFF
TRBJ1-2,-,TRBV19,-,TGTGCCAGTAGTATCCCGAGGTCGGGGTCCTATGGCTACACCTTC,CASSIPRSGSYGYTF
TRBJ1-6,TRBD1,TRBV10-3,-,TGTGCCATCAGAAAAGGACAGGAGAACTCCTATAATTCACCCCTCCACTTT,CAIRKGQENSYNSPLHF
TRBJ1-6,TRBD1,TRBV7-9,-,TGTGCCAGCAGAGCGGGGGGGGACAGCTTAAATTCACCCCTCCACTTT,CASRAGGDSLNSPLHF
TRBJ2-5,TRBD2,TRBV7-2,-,TGTGCCAGCAGCTTCGGGACTAGCCAAGAGACCCAGTACTTC,CASSFGTSQETQYF
TRBJ1-5,-,TRBV30,-,TGTGCCTGGGGGCCGGGGGGAAATCAGCCCCAGCATTTT,CAWGPGGNQPQHF
TRBJ2-1,TRBD1,TRBV4-2,-,TGTGCCAGCAGCCAAGAGGGGGACAGGGTCAATGAGCAGTTCTTC,CASSQEGDRVNEQFF
TRBJ1-5,-,TRBV19,-,TGTGCCAGCCACGGGAACTTGGGCCAGCCCCAGCATTTT,CASHGNLGQPQHF
TRBJ2-7,TRBD2,TRBV5-4,-,TGTGCCAGCAGCTTGGGTGCTAGCGGGGGCTACGAGCAGTACTTC,CASSLGASGGYEQYF
TRBJ2-7,TRBD2,TRBV30,-,TGTGCCTGGAGGCGGGGGGACTACGAGCAGTACTTC,CAWRRGDYEQYF
TRBJ1-2,TRBD1,TRBV6-5,-,TGTGCCAGCAGTTACGGGACAGGGGGCAGGGGCTACACCTTC,CASSYGTGGRGYTF
TRBJ2-7,-,TRBV5-1,-,TGCGCCAGCAGCTTGCTACAGGGAAACGGCGAGCAGTACTTC,CASSLLQGNGEQYF
TRBJ2-5,TRBD1,TRBV18,-,TGTGCCAGCTCGCAGGACAGGGTTGAGACCCAGTACTTC,CASSQDRVETQYF
TRBJ2-1,TRBD2,TRBV9,once,TGTGCCAGCAGCGTAGCTACTGGGCGGGGGGGCCGCAATGAGCAGTTCTTC,CASSVATGRGGRNEQFF
TRBJ1-2,-,TRBV5-1,-,TGCGCCAGCAGCCCGACAGCGGGTGGGATCGATGGCTACACCTTC,CASSPTAGGIDGYTF
TRBJ1-5,TRBD1,TRBV30,-,TGTGCCTGGACCACTGGACAGGGAGATCAGCCCCAGCATTTT,CAWTTGQGDQPQHF
TRBJ1-2,-,TRBV9,-,TGTGCCAGCAGCGTAGACGGGTACCCGGGGGGCTACACCTTC,CASSVDGYPGGYTF
TRBJ2-1,TRBD2,TRBV9,-,TGTGCCAGCAGCGTAGCCCAGGGACTATGGGATGAGCAGTTCTTC,CASSVAQGLWDEQFF
TRBJ1-2,TRBD1,TRBV2,-,TGTGCCAGCAGAGGAGCCCCCGGGACAGGGGGGGGAGATGGCTACACCTTC,CASRGAPGTGGGDGYTF
TRBJ1-2,-,TRBV2,-,TGTGCCAGCAGCAACCTCGTCTCTAGCTATGGCTACACCTTC,CASSNLVSSYGYTF
TRBJ1-2,TRBD1,TRBV18,-,TGTGCCAGCTCACCACAGGGACAGGGTTGGGGCTACACCTTC,CASSPQGQGWGYTF
TRBJ1-3,-,TRBV7-2,-,-,CASSTSPGNTIYF
TRBJ1-1,TRBD1,TRBV5-4,-,TGTGCCAGCAGCCAACAGGGGGGCAGGTCTGAAGCTTTCTTT,CASSQQGGRSEAFF
TRBJ2-7,-,TRBV7-9,-,TGTGCCAGCAGCCCCCGGGACACATCCTACGAGCAGTACTTC,CASSPRDTSYEQYF
TRBJ2-2,TRBD1,TRBV2,-,TGTGCCAGCAGTGTCGAGACAGGGGTTGGCGGGGAGCTGTTTTTT,CASSVETGVGGELFF
TRBJ2-7,TRBD1,TRBV4-3,-,TGCGCCAGCAGCCAAGGCGGAGGGGACAGGGCTTACGAGCAGTACTTC,CASSQGGGDRAYEQYF
TRBJ2-1,TRBD2,TRBV11-2,-,TGTGCCAGCAGCTTAGACTTCTCGGGAGCGGGAGGCTACAATGAGCAGTTCTTC,CASSLDFSGAGGYNEQFF
TRBJ2-3,-,TRBV5-4,-,TGTGCCAGCAGCTTTCAAGATACGCAGTATTTT,CASSFQDTQYF
TRBJ2-1,TRBD2,TRBV4-3,once,TGCGCCAGCAGCCAAGTAACGGGGGGCTCCTACAATGAGCAGTTCTTC,CASSQVTGGSYNEQFF
TRBJ2-1,-,TRBV14,-,TGTGCCAGCAGTCCCCTGGTCCGCGCGAATCCCTTGTACAATGAGCAGTTCTTC,CASSPLVRANPLYNEQFF
TRBJ2-5,TRBD2,TRBV28,-,TGTGCCAGCAGTCTAGCGGGCCCAATTGGAGAGACCCAGTACTTC,CASSLAGPIGETQYF
TRBJ1-1,-,TRBV6-1,few,TGTGCCAGCAGTGAGGGCGCCTTTATGAACACTGAAGCTTTCTTT,CASSEGAFMNTEAFF
TRBJ2-1,-,TRBV6-6,-,TGTGCCAGCACCACGACCAACCGGGGTTCGGGAGAATGGTTCTTC,CASTTTNRGSGEWFF
TRBJ2-1,TRBD2,TRBV19,-,TGTGCCAGTAGTAGACTAGCGGAGAACAATGAGCAGTTCTTC,CASSRLAENNEQFF
TRBJ2-1,TRBD2,TRBV30,few,TGTGCCTGGAGTGTCAGCGGGAGGGGGAGGCATGATGAGCAGTTCTTC,CAWSVSGRGRHDEQFF
TRBJ2-7,-,TRBV5-4,-,TGTGCCAGCAGCTTAATCTCTACGGTCTCCTACGAGCAGTACTTC,CASSLISTVSYEQYF
TRBJ2-1,-,TRBV14,-,TGTGCCAGCAGTGACTGGCTCAATGAGCAGTTCTTC,CASSDWLNEQFF
TRBJ2-5,TRBD2,TRBV7-2,-,TGTGCCAGCAGCCATGCTAGCGGGGATCTTTGGGAGACCCAGTACTTC,CASSHASGDLWETQYF